This is a list of T cell receptor beta chains from one sample in a study of blood T cell repertoires in COVID-19. Some clones are missing from TCRdb's copy, which holds only in-frame ones; the method was immunoSEQ multiplex PCR. The sample has over 200,000 clones; 86% are singletons. What was sequenced was PBMCs or T cells enriched from blood (not recorded which). These receptors were collected from a woman aged 50 to 60 in a cohort exposed to, infected with or recovered from COVID-19 (not recorded which). The CDR3 runs from the conserved cysteine through the conserved F or W. D genes are given only for firm matches. The size field is filled for only some rows; it gives once, few, many or a size class.

abundance: -; j_gene: TRBJ2-1; d_gene: -; v_gene: TRBV6-2/TRBV6-3; CDR3aa: CASSYYAGRAFF; CDR3nt: TGTGCCAGCAGTTACTATGCGGGGCGGGCATTCTTC
abundance: -; j_gene: TRBJ2-7; d_gene: -; v_gene: TRBV7-2; CDR3aa: CASSFTASYEQYF; CDR3nt: TGTGCCAGCAGCTTTACAGCCTCCTACGAGCAGTACTTC
abundance: many; j_gene: TRBJ2-3; d_gene: -; v_gene: TRBV2; CDR3aa: CARVRQTGTDTQYF; CDR3nt: TGTGCCAGGGTAAGACAGACTGGCACAGATACGCAGTATTTT
abundance: -; j_gene: TRBJ1-1; d_gene: TRBD1; v_gene: TRBV5-8; CDR3aa: CASSWTGAYTEAFF; CDR3nt: TGTGCCAGCAGCTGGACAGGAGCCTACACTGAAGCTTTCTTT
abundance: -; j_gene: TRBJ2-3; d_gene: -; v_gene: TRBV3-1/TRBV3-2; CDR3aa: CASSLSAGSTDTQYF; CDR3nt: TGTGCCAGCAGCCTTTCAGCGGGCTCCACAGATACGCAGTATTTT
abundance: -; j_gene: TRBJ2-1; d_gene: TRBD2; v_gene: TRBV4-2; CDR3aa: CASSQHGTSGREQFF; CDR3nt: TGTGCCAGCAGCCAACACGGGACCAGCGGGAGGGAGCAGTTCTTC
abundance: -; j_gene: TRBJ2-5; d_gene: TRBD2; v_gene: TRBV5-1; CDR3aa: CASSLAGGQETQYF; CDR3nt: TGCGCCAGCAGCTTAGCGGGGGGTCAAGAGACCCAGTACTTC
abundance: few; j_gene: TRBJ1-4; d_gene: -; v_gene: TRBV6-1; CDR3aa: CASSEPRQAYATNEKLFF; CDR3nt: TGTGCCAGCAGTGAACCACGACAGGCCTATGCAACTAATGAAAAACTGTTTTTT
abundance: -; j_gene: TRBJ1-5; d_gene: TRBD1; v_gene: TRBV19; CDR3aa: CASSILDRGSNQPQHF; CDR3nt: TGTGCCAGTAGTATACTTGACAGGGGAAGCAATCAGCCCCAGCATTTT
abundance: -; j_gene: TRBJ2-5; d_gene: -; v_gene: TRBV2; CDR3aa: CASSEAGGPVETQYF; CDR3nt: TGTGCCAGCAGTGAAGCGGGGGGGCCAGTAGAGACCCAGTACTTC
abundance: -; j_gene: TRBJ2-7; d_gene: -; v_gene: TRBV5-1; CDR3aa: CASSLGDSSAREQYF; CDR3nt: TGCGCCAGCAGCTTAGGGGACTCATCAGCGCGGGAGCAGTACTTC
abundance: -; j_gene: TRBJ1-1; d_gene: -; v_gene: TRBV28; CDR3aa: CASTEGGAAEAFF; CDR3nt: TGTGCCAGCACCGAGGGGGGGGCCGCTGAAGCTTTCTTT
abundance: -; j_gene: TRBJ1-2; d_gene: TRBD1; v_gene: TRBV7-8; CDR3aa: CASSLEPGTGYGYTF; CDR3nt: TGTGCCAGCAGCTTAGAACCCGGGACAGGCTATGGCTACACCTTC
abundance: -; j_gene: TRBJ1-2; d_gene: -; v_gene: TRBV5-1; CDR3aa: CASSFLGRAHYGYTF; CDR3nt: TGCGCCAGCAGCTTTTTGGGCAGGGCTCACTATGGCTACACCTTC
abundance: -; j_gene: TRBJ2-1; d_gene: TRBD2; v_gene: TRBV7-3; CDR3aa: CASSSPLPTSGGHSSYNEQFF; CDR3nt: TGTGCCAGCAGCTCCCCTTTGCCGACTAGCGGGGGCCATAGCTCCTACAATGAGCAGTTCTTC
abundance: -; j_gene: TRBJ2-1; d_gene: -; v_gene: TRBV7-8; CDR3aa: CASSPHVGVSVSSYNEQFF; CDR3nt: TGTGCCAGCAGCCCCCATGTAGGGGTGAGCGTGAGCTCCTACAATGAGCAGTTCTTC
abundance: -; j_gene: TRBJ2-1; d_gene: -; v_gene: TRBV7-3; CDR3aa: CASSLQGNEQFF; CDR3nt: TGTGCCAGCAGTTTACAGGGAAATGAGCAGTTCTTC
abundance: -; j_gene: TRBJ1-1; d_gene: -; v_gene: TRBV5-1; CDR3aa: CASSLVGLTNTEAFF; CDR3nt: TGCGCCAGCAGCTTGGTGGGGCTTACGAACACTGAAGCTTTCTTT
abundance: -; j_gene: TRBJ2-6; d_gene: TRBD1; v_gene: TRBV5-1; CDR3aa: CASSLVGTGSLPGANVLTF; CDR3nt: TGCGCCAGCAGCTTGGTAGGGACAGGGAGTCTCCCTGGGGCCAACGTCCTGACTTTC
abundance: -; j_gene: TRBJ1-4; d_gene: -; v_gene: TRBV18; CDR3aa: CASSPVLANEKLFF; CDR3nt: TGTGCCAGCTCACCAGTTCTAGCTAATGAAAAACTGTTTTTT
abundance: once; j_gene: TRBJ2-1; d_gene: TRBD2; v_gene: TRBV5-1; CDR3aa: CASSLVPSGTSGENEQFF; CDR3nt: TGCGCCAGCAGCTTGGTCCCATCCGGGACTAGCGGGGAAAATGAGCAGTTCTTC
abundance: -; j_gene: TRBJ1-5; d_gene: TRBD1; v_gene: TRBV28; CDR3aa: CASSPGTGRSNQPQHF; CDR3nt: TGTGCCAGCAGCCCCGGGACAGGACGAAGCAATCAGCCCCAGCATTTT
abundance: -; j_gene: TRBJ1-2; d_gene: TRBD1; v_gene: TRBV7-2; CDR3aa: CASSLDRGGNYGYTF; CDR3nt: TGTGCCAGCAGCTTAGACAGGGGGGGCAACTATGGCTACACCTTC
abundance: -; j_gene: TRBJ2-3; d_gene: TRBD2; v_gene: TRBV11-2; CDR3aa: CASSLLFNGGYGDTQYF; CDR3nt: TGTGCCAGCAGCTTACTTTTCAACGGGGGGTACGGCGATACGCAGTATTTT
abundance: -; j_gene: TRBJ1-1; d_gene: -; v_gene: TRBV11-3; CDR3aa: CASSSRANTEAFF; CDR3nt: TGTGCCAGCAGCTCGCGGGCGAACACTGAAGCTTTCTTT
abundance: -; j_gene: TRBJ1-2; d_gene: -; v_gene: TRBV4-3; CDR3aa: CASSQERDSWLVYGYTF; CDR3nt: TGCGCCAGCAGCCAAGAAAGAGACAGCTGGTTAGTCTATGGCTACACCTTC
abundance: -; j_gene: TRBJ2-5; d_gene: TRBD2; v_gene: TRBV5-1; CDR3aa: CASSPGVAGFAETQYF; CDR3nt: TGCGCCAGCAGCCCCGGGGTAGCGGGGTTTGCGGAGACCCAGTACTTC
abundance: -; j_gene: TRBJ1-3; d_gene: -; v_gene: TRBV7-2; CDR3aa: CASSLGFRAGNTIYF; CDR3nt: TGTGCCAGCAGCTTAGGGTTCCGGGCTGGAAACACCATATATTTT
abundance: -; j_gene: TRBJ1-3; d_gene: -; v_gene: TRBV28; CDR3aa: CASTVTGSGNTIYF; CDR3nt: TGTGCCAGCACCGTAACAGGGTCAGGAAACACCATATATTTT
abundance: -; j_gene: TRBJ1-1; d_gene: TRBD1; v_gene: TRBV4-3; CDR3aa: CASSRNRDSEAFF; CDR3nt: TGCGCCAGCAGCCGAAACCGGGACAGCGAAGCTTTCTTT
abundance: once; j_gene: TRBJ2-3; d_gene: TRBD2; v_gene: TRBV4-3; CDR3aa: CASSRGGASTDTQYF; CDR3nt: TGCGCCAGCAGCCGCGGGGGGGCTAGCACAGATACGCAGTATTTT
abundance: -; j_gene: TRBJ2-1; d_gene: -; v_gene: TRBV5-1; CDR3aa: CASKTRENSYNEQFF; CDR3nt: TGCGCCAGCAAAACGAGGGAGAACTCCTACAATGAGCAGTTCTTC
abundance: -; j_gene: TRBJ1-1; d_gene: -; v_gene: TRBV29-1; CDR3aa: CSAASGNTEAFF; CDR3nt: TGCAGCGCCGCTTCGGGGAACACTGAAGCTTTCTTT
abundance: -; j_gene: TRBJ1-4; d_gene: -; v_gene: TRBV4-1; CDR3aa: CASSFGTGGRNEKLFF; CDR3nt: TGCGCCAGCAGCTTCGGGACTGGGGGGAGGAATGAAAAACTGTTTTTT